The rows below give T cell receptor beta chains drawn from one sample of a study of T cell responses to AZD1222 COVID-19 vaccine. Data came from immunoSEQ multiplex PCR; TCRdb stores just in-frame clones and leaves some out. The data show around 170,000 clones, about nine tenths seen once. Source: peripheral blood, taken on day 0 of AZD1222 vaccination. The receptors were gathered from an adult in good health. Both conserved end residues are part of each CDR3. The order of the fields is D gene, V gene, clone size, J gene, CDR3 DNA, CDR3 protein. The D gene is left open where the match is weak. Expanded clones are given a class, and other clones once, few, many or no size at all.

>-|TRBV5-6|-|TRBJ2-1
TGTGCCAGCAGCTTAATAGCGGACAATGAGCAGTTCTTC
CASSLIADNEQFF
>TRBD1|TRBV7-3|-|TRBJ1-2
TGTGCCAGCAGCTTAACGTGGGGGACAGGGGCTAGATGGGATTATGGCTACACCTTC
CASSLTWGTGARWDYGYTF
>-|TRBV4-1|once|TRBJ1-4
TGCGCCAGCAGCCGAAGGGAACAGAGTAATGAAAAACTGTTTTTT
CASSRREQSNEKLFF
>-|TRBV12-3/TRBV12-4|-|TRBJ2-3
TGTGCCAGCAGTCGCGGTAGCACAGATACGCAGTATTTT
CASSRGSTDTQYF
>-|TRBV9|once|TRBJ1-2
TGTGCCAGCAGATCGGGGGGGGCCGATCCTGCAGCTAACTATGGCTACACCTTC
CASRSGGADPAANYGYTF
>-|TRBV3-1/TRBV3-2|-|TRBJ2-5
TGTGCCAGCAGCTCCGGTGACGCCCCCAGGCAAGAGACCCAGTACTTC
CASSSGDAPRQETQYF
>-|TRBV6-5|-|TRBJ1-2
TGTGCCAGCAGTTACTCACTCTGGCAGGGGAACTATGGCTACACCTTC
CASSYSLWQGNYGYTF
>-|TRBV4-2|-|TRBJ1-1
TGTGCCAGCAGCCACACGGGGTTGAACACTGAAGCTTTCTTT
CASSHTGLNTEAFF
>-|TRBV3-1/TRBV3-2|-|TRBJ2-3
TGTGCCAGCAGCCAGGGTATGACAGCAGATACGCAGTATTTT
CASSQGMTADTQYF
>-|TRBV12-2|-|TRBJ2-3
TGTGCAAGTCGCGCACTTACAACGTGTAGCGGGGGGGCAGATACGCAGTATTTT
CASRALTTCSGGADTQYF
>-|TRBV7-3|once|TRBJ1-1
TGTGCCAGCAGCTTAACGAAGATCGCTGAAGCTTTCTTT
CASSLTKIAEAFF